This note documents a single T cell receptor beta chain sequence. Its target is unknown. This entry is derived from a study of cytomegalovirus exposure and HLA in healthy donors. The study's findings and limits: Researchers reportedly found TCR beta sequences accurately predicted most subjects' HLA-A and HLA-B alleles. Researchers reported in a later analysis that a missense DCLRE1C variant was tied to TCR beta V- and J-gene trimming. The sole available immune exposure information was CMV serostatus.

PCR involved 60 Vbeta and 13 Jbeta primers. TCRdb keeps only in-frame clones here, not all; method: immunoSEQ multiplex PCR. There are some 120,000 clones in the sample; 82% occur only once, and 10% to 12% lies in the top ten. Specimen: PBMCs. This TCR derives from a male donor in good health and CMV-seropositive.

CDR3 coding DNA: TGTGCCAGTAGTATATTACCCCCCGGCTTAGCGGCCCACAATGAGCAGTTCTTC. Its protein is CASSILPPGLAAHNEQFF. The chain uses TRBV19 and TRBJ2-1, with a possible D match to TRBD2 (6 bases). CDR1 and CDR2 from the germline V gene are LNHDA and SQIVND (reference sequence). The CDR3 is made up of 18 amino acids. V lost 2 bases to trimming and J lost 5 bases, with 22 bases between them.